A single T cell receptor beta chain is shown here with its context. The antigen is undetermined. The sample is drawn from a study of B cell selection in AIRE deficiency. Study-wide points: Healthy donors alone shared approximately 30% of roughly 4,000 Treg sequences; patients alone about 9.1%.

Repertoires were generated with immunoSEQ multiplex PCR, while TCRdb's copy carries only in-frame clones and drops some. The sample consists of approximately 25,000 clones, about 95% of them appearing once. V lost 0 bases and J 3 bases, leaving 12 bases between the germline ends. Germline V gives CDR1 SEHNR, CDR2 FQNEAQ (reference sequence). The CDR3 has 15 amino acids. Conventional CD4 T cells were sorted as CD4+CD127+ cells. This sequence originates from a human donor in good health. The chain joins TRBV7-9 to TRBJ2-7; unclear D gene. The sequenced material came from CD4+CD127+ conventional T cells sorted from PBMCs. In nucleotides, the CDR3 is TGTGCCAGCAGCTTAGCAGTAGGCAGTAACTACGAGCAGTACTTC. This encodes CASSLAVGSNYEQYF.